One and the same sample provided the 23 T cell receptor beta chains below, sequenced in a study of cytomegalovirus exposure and HLA in healthy donors (dated by TCRdb to the late 2010s). Library generation was performed with the immunoSEQ multiplex PCR assay. The multiplex PCR relied on a mix of 60 forward primers for TCR Vbeta segments and 13 reverse primers for TCR Jbeta segments. TCRdb provides this immuneACCESS table in a form limited to in-frame rearrangements. Some clones are lacking; in checked studies, under half of them reflect an unresolved V gene, and why the rest are absent is not known. In all, the sample holds roughly 130,000 clones, and 74% of those were seen once. The leading ten clones occupy 6% to 8% of the sample. The specimen sequenced was PBMCs. The origin of the receptors is a man aged 40-49 years in good health and CMV-seropositive.

The chain recombines TRBV4-1 with TRBJ1-2, with 7 bases identical to TRBD1. V lost 4 bases to trimming and J lost 12 bases; unmatched junction nucleotides: 11. The CDR3 runs 13 residues. The V gene's germline CDR1 is MGHRA and CDR2 YSYEKL. CDR3 bases: TGCGCCAGCAGCCTTGGACAGGAACCCCTTAACACCTTC. Translation: CASSLGQEPLNTF.

The rearrangement uses TRBV9 and TRBJ2-2; 7 bases map to TRBD1. With 0 bases clipped from V and 7 bases from J, the junction kept 12 bases outside the gene matches. Germline loops: CDR1 SGDLS, CDR2 YYNGEE. The CDR3 has 17 amino acids. The CDR3 DNA reads TGTGCCAGCAGCGTAGCGTCAGGGGGTTTCCAGGGCGGGGAGCTGTTTTTT. Its protein product is CASSVASGGFQGGELFF.

The chain has TRBV2 and TRBJ2-2, with a weak D call TRBD2 (6 bases). Germline CDR1 SNHLY, CDR2 FYNNEI. This CDR3 has 17 amino acids. The germline V and J ends were trimmed by 7 bases and 2 bases, with 20 bases remaining between them. The CDR3: CASTESRAGGNTGELFF. The CDR3 DNA reads as TGTGCCAGCACCGAGAGTAGGGCCGGGGGAAACACCGGGGAGCTGTTTTTT.

This clone appeared a few times. The J gene is TRBJ2-7, the V gene TRBV18; D perhaps matches TRBD2 (6 bases). With 0 bases removed from V and 6 bases from J, the gap between germline ends came to 9 bases. Germline assignment: CDR1 KGHSH and CDR2 LQKENI. The CDR3 consists of 13 residues. The CDR3 DNA is TGTGCCAGCTCACCACCTGGAGGGGTCGAGCAGTACTTC. Translating gives CASSPPGGVEQYF.

The chain carries TRBV9 and TRBJ1-6; 7 positions match TRBD1. The V gene end was trimmed by 3 bases and the J gene end by 9 bases; junction bases not matched to a gene: 6. CDR1 SGDLS and CDR2 YYNGEE come from the germline V gene. The CDR3 spans 14 residues. As DNA, the CDR3 is TGTGCCAGCAGCGCGCGACAGGGAGGTTCACCCCTCCACTTT. Its translation is CASSARQGGSPLHF.

In its sample, this clone was seen once. The CDR3 sequence is CASSIGRGNQPQHF. The CDR3 nucleotides read TGTGCCAGTAGTATTGGCAGGGGCAATCAGCCCCAGCATTTT. This chain joins TRBV19 and TRBJ1-5, with D possibly TRBD1 on 5 matching bases. This CDR3 region has 14 residues. Trimming pared 3 bases from V and 2 bases from J, leaving 8 bases between. Germline CDR1 LNHDA, CDR2 SQIVND (reference sequence).

This clone was observed a single time. This chain links TRBV9 with TRBJ2-3; possibly TRBD1 for D (7 bases). Looked up from germline, CDR1 is SGDLS and CDR2 is YYNGEE. This CDR3 has 15 residues. V lost 7 bases and J 8 bases, leaving 23 bases between the germline ends. The DNA for the CDR3 is TGTGCCAGCTCTCAAGGAGGGGACAGTATACTTACGCAGTATTTT. Protein sequence: CASSQGGDSILTQYF.

The rearrangement joins TRBV7-9 to TRBJ2-2, with 12 bases identical to TRBD2. The CDR3 sequence is 18 residues long. Losses at the gene ends were 3 bases for V and 3 bases for J; bases not matched to a gene: 8. The germline gives CDR1 SEHNR, CDR2 FQNEAQ (reference sequence). CDR3 residues: CASSFLAGGRFDTGELFF. The CDR3 DNA follows: TGTGCCAGCAGCTTCCTAGCGGGAGGGCGTTTCGACACCGGGGAGCTGTTTTTT.

This chain links TRBV4-1 with TRBJ1-3, with 7 bases fitting TRBD1. The V segment lost 5 bases and the J segment 1 base; nucleotides outside the gene matches: 14. There are 18 residues in the CDR3. CDR1 is MGHRA, CDR2 YSYEKL, per germline. The CDR3 loop reads CASSDSDLPGGSGNTIYF. CDR3 bases: TGCGCCAGCAGCGACTCCGACCTCCCAGGGGGTTCTGGAAACACCATATATTTT.

This clone turned up a few times. This sequence is one base from a far larger clone and is likely a read error. CDR3 residues: CASSRGTGELFF. CDR3 nucleotides: TGCGCCAGCAGTAGGGGCACCGGGGAGCTGTTTTTT. This chain uses TRBV5-1 with TRBJ2-2; D is possibly TRBD1 (5 bases). There are 12 residues in the CDR3. V was shortened by 5 bases and J by 4 bases, with 6 bases between the two germline ends. Germline V CDR1 and CDR2: SGHRS, YFSETQ.

The chain is built from TRBV4-1 and TRBJ1-4; the match to TRBD1 covers 8 bases. The CDR3 totals 16 residues. The germline gives CDR1 MGHRA, CDR2 YSYEKL. V shed 3 bases and J 3 bases; nucleotides not matched to a gene: 6. The CDR3, as DNA: TGCGCCAGCAGCCATACCCAGGGGGCATCTAATGAAAAACTGTTTTTT. Its protein product is CASSHTQGASNEKLFF.

A word on this clone: This sample also contains other DNA sequences that code for the same CDR3. This chain connects TRBV28 to TRBJ1-1; D unclear. Trimming pared 2 bases from V and 2 bases from J, leaving 9 bases between. Germline CDR1 and CDR2: MDHEN and SYDVKM. The CDR3 length is 14 residues. CDR3 bases: TGTGCCAGCAGTTTAGGTGGAGGAAACACTGAAGCTTTCTTT. Residues: CASSLGGGNTEAFF.

The V gene is TRBV7-2, the J gene TRBJ1-1, with a weak D call TRBD1 (5 bases). Germline V CDR1 and CDR2: SGHTA, FQGNSA. Trimming removed 1 base at V and 11 bases at J, with 14 bases between. The CDR3 is made up of 13 amino acids. CDR3 sequence: CASSLVKGRVAFF. CDR3 in DNA: TGTGCCAGCAGCTTAGTCAAGGGCAGGGTGGCTTTCTTT.

This clone occurred a few times. The genes are TRBV18 and TRBJ1-5, with no clear D. The CDR3 is 16 residues long. V was clipped by 1 base and J by 0 bases, with 10 bases between them. Germline CDR1 is KGHSH and CDR2 is LQKENI. CDR3 coding DNA: TGTGCCAGCTCACCACTTTCAGGTTTTAGCAATCAGCCCCAGCATTTT. Translated, it gives CASSPLSGFSNQPQHF.

The genes are TRBV6-5 and TRBJ1-1, with TRBD1 as a possible D gene (6 bases). CDR1 and CDR2 from the germline V gene are MNHEY and SVGAGI. This CDR3 has 14 residues. V dropped 8 bases and J dropped 2 bases, with 15 bases sitting between them. DNA of the CDR3: TGTGCCAGCGTAAGGGGGGGAGTTAACACTGAAGCTTTCTTT. It specifies CASVRGGVNTEAFF.

V gene TRBV28 combines with J gene TRBJ2-5; 13 bases agree with TRBD2. The end of the DNA is better explained by TRBJ2-7, so the J call may be wrong. Germline CDR1 is MDHEN and CDR2 is SYDVKM. This CDR3 is 16 amino acids long. CDR3: CASSQGTSGKLFEQYF. The CDR3 DNA sequence: TGTGCCAGCAGCCAAGGGACTAGCGGGAAGCTGTTCGAGCAGTACTTC.

The chain links TRBV30 to TRBJ2-5, with 11 bases identical to TRBD2. The CDR3 contains 15 residues. V was pared by 2 bases and J by 5 bases, with 7 bases of the junction left unmatched. Germline values: CDR1 GTSNPN, CDR2 SVGIG (reference sequence). The CDR3 coding sequence is TGTGCCTGGAGTATCTTAGCGGGGGGGCGGGAGACCCAGTACTTC. As protein: CAWSILAGGRETQYF.

This sequence joins TRBV7-9 and TRBJ1-4; the match to TRBD1 covers 7 bases. The CDR3 runs to 14 residues. V was clipped by 5 bases and J by 8 bases; unmatched bases: 8. Germline V gene sequence: CDR1 SEHNR, CDR2 FQNEAQ (reference sequence). CDR3 protein: CASSPEGAGEKLFF. As DNA, the CDR3 is TGTGCCAGCAGCCCCGAGGGGGCTGGAGAAAAACTGTTTTTT.

The sample holds a few counts of this clone. The rearrangement uses TRBV28 and TRBJ2-1, with 8 nucleotides matching TRBD2. V lost 3 bases to trimming and J lost 5 bases; unmatched junction nucleotides: 3. Per the germline V gene, CDR1 is MDHEN and CDR2 is SYDVKM. The CDR3 has 14 amino acids. DNA for the CDR3: TGTGCCAGCAGTTTGGCGGGGGGAGACAATGAGCAGTTCTTC. It encodes CASSLAGGDNEQFF.

This clone has just a few counts. This rearrangement joins TRBV9 to TRBJ1-3; 7 positions match TRBD1. Germline CDR1 and CDR2: SGDLS and YYNGEE. Losses at the gene ends were 3 bases for V and 0 bases for J; bases not matched to a gene: 12. The CDR3 length is 18 residues. The CDR3 region has the DNA TGTGCCAGCAGCGCCAACAGGGGCGTACCGAGCTCTGGAAACACCATATATTTT. Protein: CASSANRGVPSSGNTIYF.

This chain joins TRBV15 and TRBJ2-7; TRBD1 matches at 7 bases. The germline V gene has CDR1 LNHNV and CDR2 YYDKDF (reference sequence). After removal of 1 base from V and 2 bases from J, the junction contained 11 bases not matched to a gene. This CDR3 has 17 amino acids. In nucleotides, the CDR3 is TGTGCCACCAGCAGAGGAGAGGGGGCTGGAGTCCCCTACGAGCAGTACTTC. Its translation is CATSRGEGAGVPYEQYF.

The V call is TRBV10-3, the J call TRBJ2-1; no reliable D call. The CDR3 has 21 residues. Deletions cut 3 bases from V and 0 bases from J, with 27 bases between. Germline V gene lookup returns CDR1 ENHRY and CDR2 SYGVKD. This chain's CDR3 is CAISDLTERSAKGGSYNEQFF. The CDR3 DNA follows: TGTGCCATCAGTGACCTTACAGAACGGTCCGCCAAAGGTGGCTCCTACAATGAGCAGTTCTTC.

This chain links TRBV19 with TRBJ1-5; no reliable D call. This CDR3 comprises 15 residues. V shed 3 bases and J shed 4 bases, with 13 bases lying between them. The germline CDR1 and CDR2 sequences are LNHDA and SQIVND (reference sequence). CDR3 in DNA: TGTGCCAGTAGTATCCTCCGGGTGAGTAATCAGCCCCAGCATTTT. Translated: CASSILRVSNQPQHF. The full variable domain, rest sourced from reference TRBV19 and TRBJ1-5, is DGGITQSPKYLFRKEGQNVTLSCEQNLNHDAMYWYRQDPGQGLRLIYYSQIVNDFQKGDIAEGYSVSREKKESFPLTVTSAQKNPTAFYLCASSILRVSNQPQHFGDGTRLSIL.